This T cell receptor beta chain was retrieved from a study of T cells in tuberculosis (dated by TCRdb to about 2018). Concerning the study at large: To characterize T cells specific for the mycobacterial lipid antigen glucose monomycolate (GMM), the study used CD1B tetramers together with high-throughput TCR immunosequencing. With approximately ten people per group, a South African clinical cohort compared IGRA-negative adolescents, IGRA-positive adolescents with latent tuberculosis, and adults with active tuberculosis.

Beyond this particular receptor, the publication reports: Smaller NN-distances were partly driven by shorter CDR3-alpha lengths in active tuberculosis patients, and statistical significance was not reached for the TCR-beta difference. Using GEM motif frequencies, a classifier achieved about 65% accuracy, whereas a classifier built on the diverse GMM-specific repertoire got to around 86% accuracy (AUROC 0.8 to 0.95). Which clinical samples got chosen depended on the availability of cryopreserved specimens, and the active tuberculosis cases were adults, whereas the controls were adolescents. Compared with IGRA-negative controls, TCR-alpha repertoires from active tuberculosis had smaller mean NN-distances to GMM-specific TCRs, which suggests that these TCRs underwent clonal expansion.

Clipping removes 0 bases from V and 7 bases from J, with 5 as the unmatched junction base count. The germline V gene encodes CDR1 MNHEY and CDR2 SVGAGI. The CDR3 starts with the cysteine, ends with the phenylalanine, and has 15 residues. Only CDR3 DNA is held: 45 bases, read in frame from base 1. TCR libraries were generated with the immunoSEQ multiplex PCR assay, using TCR-beta and/or TCR-alpha/delta assays for each sample. The Illumina high-throughput platform was used to sequence the amplified TCR libraries. As for how the authors treated the data: Clustering and dimensionality reduction were performed using pairwise TCRdist distances among GMM-specific receptors from ex vivo sorted or in vitro expanded T cells. Each clinical repertoire was assigned a mean NN-distance score, defined as the average TCRdist to the nearest 10% of tetramer-positive reference sequences. GEM TCR motif frequency was calculated as the fraction of unique TCRs that matched known GEM sequences in V/J usage and CDR3 length. Active tuberculosis was classified by linear discriminant analysis with leave-one-out cross-validation, implemented in scikit-learn. The table was pulled from immuneACCESS by TCRdb, which kept in-frame rearrangements only. Such tables lose some clones; where checked, under half of the loss comes from unresolved V genes, and the rest has no known cause. Clone size and the V and J calls come from that table; the DNA yielded D and trimming. The table for this sample lists 30,000 to 35,000 clones; approximately 90% of them were counted only once. The ten largest clones capture about 7.8% of the sample.

At study entry, a tuberculin skin test and the QuantiFERON-TB GOLD In-Tube IGRA were used to screen adolescents for latent tuberculosis infection. Immunosequencing of unsorted cryopreserved PBMC covered, on average, about 93,000 T cells per clinical donor. Eleven high schools in the Worcester region of the Western Cape, South Africa, served as enrollment sites for adolescents aged 12 to 18 years. About 10 M. tuberculosis-infected adolescents and some ten uninfected adolescents were selected, with the two groups matched for age and sex. PBMC from adolescents were isolated by density centrifugation from freshly drawn heparinized blood and were then cryopreserved. In regard to this clone: This receptor's antigen is unknown. No clone much larger than this one lies a single base away; base qualities are absent.

The receptor was isolated from a donor aged 10 to 29 with latent tuberculosis or without tuberculosis infection. Some clones in this sample may be carry-over from other donors' samples. The chain is assembled from TRBV6-5 and TRBJ1-5; TRBD1 matches 8 bases in the middle. Specimen: PBMCs. CDR3 reads: CASSYSDRVGQPQHF. The nucleotides read TGTGCCAGCAGTTACTCGGACAGGGTGGGCCAGCCCCAGCATTTT.